The 9 T cell receptor beta chains presented below share a single source sample, sequenced in a study of T cell responses to AZD1222 COVID-19 vaccine. Data came from immunoSEQ multiplex PCR; TCRdb stores just in-frame clones and leaves some out. Of under 150,000 clones listed, more than 85% are singletons. The sample in question was peripheral blood, obtained on day 0 of AZD1222 vaccination. The receptors were sampled from an adult in good health.

About this clone itself: The junction departs from the called germline gene at one end, perhaps through a read error. The chain employs TRBV18 and TRBJ2-7, with D perhaps being TRBD1 or TRBD2 (6 bases each). Germline assignment: CDR1 KGHSH and CDR2 LQKENI. The CDR3 runs 16 residues. CDR3: CTSSPMDPGASYEQYF. The CDR3 DNA follows: TGTACCAGCTCACCGATGGATCCGGGGGCCTCCTACGAGCAGTACTTC.

The chain recombines TRBV7-8 with TRBJ2-7; the D gene is possibly TRBD1 (6 bases). There are 16 residues in the CDR3. CDR1 is SGHVS and CDR2 is FQNEAQ in the germline V gene. V lost 5 bases, J lost 0 bases, and 17 bases lay in between. This chain's CDR3 is CASSPLGQTSSYEQYF. CDR3 coding DNA: TGTGCCAGCAGCCCTCTCGGACAGACGAGCTCCTACGAGCAGTACTTC.

The chain combines TRBV7-8 with TRBJ2-1; 9 bases match TRBD2. V lost 8 bases and J lost 3; bases outside the gene matches: 14. Germline CDR1 reads SGHVS; CDR2 reads FQNEAQ. The length of the CDR3 is 17 residues. The CDR3 region has the DNA TGTGCCAGCGGTTCAACGGGCCTAGCGGGGAGCTACAATGAGCAGTTCTTC. It translates to CASGSTGLAGSYNEQFF.

The chain has TRBV21-1 and TRBJ2-5; TRBD1 is the table's D call and was not checked against the DNA. TRBV21-1 is termed a pseudogene. The CDR3 consists of 17 residues. This CDR3 reads CASSKWWGPKWEETQYF. The CDR3 DNA follows: TGTGCCAGCAGCAAATGGTGGGGGCCGAAGTGGGAAGAGACCCAGTACTTC.

The V call is TRBV21-1, the J call TRBJ1-5; TRBD1, the table's D call, was not compared with the DNA. TRBV21-1 is a recognized pseudogene. The CDR3 extends over 14 amino acids. The DNA for the CDR3 is TGTGCCAGCAGCAAATTTACAGGAAGTCAGCCCCAGCATTTT. Amino acids: CASSKFTGSQPQHF.

In nucleotides, the CDR3 is TGTGCCAGCAGCTTGGTCCCGGACAGGGAAGAGACCCAGTACTTC. Amino acids: CASSLVPDREETQYF. J is TRBJ2-5 and V is TRBV5-4; 8 nucleotides align to TRBD1. The CDR3 has 15 residues. CDR1 and CDR2 (germline): SGHNT, YYREEE (reference sequence). The V gene end was trimmed by 0 bases and the J gene end by 3 bases; junction bases not matched to a gene: 4. The entire variable domain, with the rest obtained from reference TRBV5-4 and TRBJ2-5, is as follows: ETGVTQSPTHLIKTRGQQVTLRCSSQSGHNTVSWYQQALGQGPQFIFQYYREEENGRGNFPPRFSGLQFPNYSSELNVNALELDDSALYLCASSLVPDREETQYFGPGTRLLVL.

This clone was seen a handful of times. The chain couples TRBV6-1 to TRBJ1-6; D gene ambiguous. This CDR3 region has 16 residues. CDR1 and CDR2 from the germline V gene are MNHNS and SASEGT. V was cut by 0 bases and J by 4 bases, with 10 bases left in between. As DNA, the CDR3 is TGTGCCAGCAGTGAAGCCGTTGGGGTTTATAATTCACCCCTCCACTTT. This sequence encodes CASSEAVGVYNSPLHF.

The chain has TRBV11-2 and TRBJ2-3; TRBD2 matches 9 bases. CDR3 size: 16 residues. Losses at the gene ends were 5 bases for V and 2 bases for J; bases not matched to a gene: 8. From germline, CDR1 is SGHAT and CDR2 FQNNGV. The CDR3 nucleotides are TGTGCCAGCAGCCTCACCTTAGCGGGAGCCACAGATACGCAGTATTTT. It yields the protein CASSLTLAGATDTQYF. Full variable domain (rest looked up from reference TRBV11-2 and TRBJ2-3): EAGVAQSPRYKIIEKRQSVAFWCNPISGHATLYWYQQILGQGPKLLIQFQNNGVVDDSQLPKDRFSAERLKGVDSTLKIQPAKLEDSAVYLCASSLTLAGATDTQYFGPGTRLTVL.

The gene calls are TRBV29-1 and TRBJ2-2; 7 nucleotides match TRBD1. V dropped 6 bases and J dropped 6; count of bases not matched to a gene: 10. From germline, CDR1 is SQVTM and CDR2 ANQGSEA. The CDR3 has 14 residues. The CDR3 spells CSVVLTGSPGELFF. CDR3 nucleotide sequence: TGCAGCGTAGTATTGACAGGGAGTCCCGGGGAGCTGTTTTTT.